Each of the 19 T cell receptor beta chains below was sequenced from the same sample in a study of blood T cell repertoires in COVID-19. The protocol was immunoSEQ multiplex PCR, while the TCRdb copy is restricted to in-frame clones and leaves out a portion. Found here are fewer than 300,000 clones, over 70% of them singletons; the top ten hold 2.5% to 4%. The sample consisted of peripheral blood. The source of these receptors is a woman older than 75 with acute or convalescent COVID-19.

The chain employs TRBV6-5 and TRBJ1-6, with 11 bases aligning to TRBD1. The CDR3 consists of 15 residues. The junction had 3 bases not matched to a gene; V was cut back by 5 bases and J by 6 bases. CDR1 and CDR2 from the germline V gene are MNHEY and SVGAGI. The DNA for the CDR3 is TGTGCCAGCAGTCGGGGGACAGGGGGTAATTCACCCCTCCACTTT. Amino acid sequence: CASSRGTGGNSPLHF.

The gene calls are TRBV23-1 and TRBJ1-2; D may be TRBD1 (6 bases). TRBV23-1 is marked as an open reading frame, function uncertain. CDR3 length equals 14 residues. The V end was cut by 2 bases, the J end by 3 bases, with 10 bases between. The CDR3 here is CASSQGRGDYGYTF. CDR3 coding DNA: TGCGCCAGCAGTCAAGGCAGGGGAGACTATGGCTACACCTTC.

The chain couples TRBV3-1 (or the pseudogene TRBV3-2) to TRBJ1-6, with TRBD1 identical over 7 bases. The germline V gene encodes CDR1 LGHDT and CDR2 YNNKEL (reference sequence). The CDR3 is 14 residues long. V trimming: 5 bases; J trimming: 6 bases; junction bases outside the gene matches: 4. The CDR3 region has the DNA TGTGCCAGCAGCACCGGGGACAGTAATTCACCCCTCCACTTT. It yields the protein CASSTGDSNSPLHF.

The chain has TRBV3-1 (or the pseudogene TRBV3-2) and TRBJ1-6; 8 positions match TRBD1. The CDR3 is 18 residues long. Losses at the gene ends were 4 bases for V and 0 bases for J; bases not matched to a gene: 8. In germline, CDR1 is LGHDT, CDR2 YNNKEL (reference sequence). As DNA, the CDR3 is TGTGCCAGCAGCCCTGGACAGGGAAGTTTCTCCTATAATTCACCCCTCCACTTT. Its protein is CASSPGQGSFSYNSPLHF.

V and J are TRBV30 and TRBJ2-7; 7 bases align to TRBD1. Germline loops: CDR1 GTSNPN, CDR2 SVGIG (reference sequence). The CDR3 is made up of 16 amino acids. The J segment lost 6 bases and the V segment lost 0 bases, leaving 14 bases of the junction unmatched. The CDR3 DNA follows: TGTGCCTGGAGTGTAAATATCGGGACAGTTTCTGGCGAGCAGTACTTC. Translating it yields CAWSVNIGTVSGEQYF.

The rearrangement joins TRBV6-5 to TRBJ2-1; 11 nucleotides match TRBD2. V was clipped by 6 bases and J by 10 bases; unmatched bases: 11. Germline V CDR1 and CDR2: MNHEY, SVGAGI. The CDR3 covers 15 residues. As DNA, the CDR3 is TGTGCCAGCAGGAGCGGGTTAGCGGGAGGGGACGAGCAGTTCTTC. This encodes CASRSGLAGGDEQFF.

The V and J genes are TRBV5-6 and TRBJ2-3; 7 bases are shared with TRBD1. Germline CDR1 and CDR2: SGHDT and YYEEEE. The J segment lost 4 bases and the V segment lost 4 bases, leaving 6 bases of the junction unmatched. The length of the CDR3 is 14 residues. The CDR3 DNA sequence: TGTGCCAGCAGCCGACAGGGTTTGTCAGATACGCAGTATTTT. Residues: CASSRQGLSDTQYF. The full variable domain, its missing parts supplied by reference TRBV5-6 and TRBJ2-3, is DAGVTQSPTHLIKTRGQQVTLRCSPKSGHDTVSWYQQALGQGPQFIFQYYEEEERQRGNFPDRFSGHQFPNYSSELNVNALLLGDSALYLCASSRQGLSDTQYFGPGTRLTVL.

The chain joins TRBV7-9 to TRBJ1-6, with a possible D match to TRBD1 (5 bases). V shed 5 bases and J shed 8 bases, with 13 bases lying between them. The CDR3 runs to 14 residues. Germline-derived CDR1 and CDR2 are SEHNR and FQNEAQ (reference sequence). DNA of the CDR3: TGTGCCAGCAGCCAAAGTGGGGCGGATTCACCCCTCCACTTT. Its translation: CASSQSGADSPLHF. Filled out from reference TRBV7-9 and TRBJ1-6, the complete variable domain reads DTGVSQNPRHKITKRGQNVTFRCDPISEHNRLYWYRQTLGQGPEFLTYFQNEAQLEKSRLLSDRFSAERPKGSFSTLEIQRTEQGDSAMYLCASSQSGADSPLHFGNGTRLTVT.

The gene calls are TRBV3-1 (or the pseudogene TRBV3-2) and TRBJ1-1, with TRBD1 as a possible D gene (5 bases). V lost 1 base, J lost 0 bases, and 9 bases lay in between. The CDR3 has 15 residues. Per the germline V gene, CDR1 is LGHDT and CDR2 is YNNKEL (reference sequence). The CDR3 reads CASSQVGGLNTEAFF. For the CDR3, the DNA is TGTGCCAGCAGCCAAGTCGGGGGACTGAACACTGAAGCTTTCTTT.

This clone was found a few times. The rearrangement joins TRBV3-1 (or the pseudogene TRBV3-2) to TRBJ1-2, with D uncertain. Trimming removed 1 base from V and 3 bases from J, with 6 bases in between. Germline-derived CDR1 and CDR2 are LGHDT and YNNKEL (reference sequence). The CDR3 spans 13 residues. CDR3 coding DNA: TGTGCCAGCAGCCAAGTTCCCTACTATGGCTACACCTTC. It yields the protein CASSQVPYYGYTF.

The DNA for the CDR3 is TGTGCCAGCAGCTCCTGGCAACAACCCTATGGCTACACCTTC. Amino acid sequence: CASSSWQQPYGYTF. V is TRBV5-4 and J is TRBJ1-2; D ambiguous. The CDR3 runs to 14 residues. The ends were cut back, 3 bases at V and 4 bases at J, with 13 bases in the middle. The germline V gene has CDR1 SGHNT and CDR2 YYREEE (reference sequence).

The chain uses TRBV12-3 or TRBV12-4 and TRBJ1-2; maybe TRBD1 (5 bases). The CDR3 consists of 12 residues. Between the trimmed V and J ends, which lost 5 bases and 12 bases, there was a span of 16 bases. The CDR3 nucleotides are TGTGCCAGCAGTAGAACAGGCCGCTGGAACACCTTC. As protein: CASSRTGRWNTF.

This clone was found a few times. The chain combines TRBV4-3 with TRBJ1-6, with TRBD1 identical over 7 bases. This CDR3 is built from 16 residues. Trimming cost V 0 bases and J 7 bases; bases outside gene matches: 6. Per the germline V gene, CDR1 is LGHNA and CDR2 is YSLEER. CDR3 DNA sequence: TGCGCCAGCAGCCAAGAGGAGGGGGCGAAGAATTCACCCCTCCACTTT. This encodes CASSQEEGAKNSPLHF.

This chain joins TRBV9 and TRBJ2-2; perhaps TRBD2 as D (6 bases). The CDR3 runs to 14 residues. Trimming stripped 0 bases from V and 5 bases from J, with 8 bases between. Germline V gene lookup returns CDR1 SGDLS and CDR2 YYNGEE. The CDR3 region has the DNA TGTGCCAGCAGCGTAGCCGGGACTACCGGGGAGCTGTTTTTT. Protein: CASSVAGTTGELFF.

The chain has TRBV24-1 and TRBJ1-1, with TRBD1 as a possible D gene (6 bases). This CDR3 spans 17 amino acids. Germline loops: CDR1 KGHDR, CDR2 SFDVKD. The V end was cut by 1 base, the J end by 0 bases, with 14 bases between. CDR3 in amino acids: CATSDFGGSEMNTEAFF. The CDR3 nucleotides are TGTGCCACCAGTGATTTTGGGGGCTCGGAAATGAACACTGAAGCTTTCTTT.

The genes are TRBV19 and TRBJ1-5; the D is unclear. V lost 5 bases, J lost 3 bases, and 11 bases lay in between. The CDR3 contains 14 residues. Germline values: CDR1 LNHDA, CDR2 SQIVND (reference sequence). CDR3 DNA sequence: TGTGCCAGTAGTTTCAGTACTACCAATCAGCCCCAGCATTTT. Translation gives CASSFSTTNQPQHF.

The genes are TRBV3-1 (or the pseudogene TRBV3-2) and TRBJ2-3; 9 nucleotides match TRBD2. From germline, CDR1 is LGHDT and CDR2 YNNKEL (reference sequence). This CDR3 spans 16 amino acids. J gave up 4 bases and V 4 bases, and 9 bases lay outside the gene matches. CDR3 DNA sequence: TGTGCCAGCAGCCCATCCGCGGGGGGGCCTTCAGATACGCAGTATTTT. Its translation: CASSPSAGGPSDTQYF.

The chain has TRBV19 and TRBJ2-7, with 13 bases matching TRBD2. CDR3 length equals 16 residues. Germline V gene data show CDR1 as LNHDA and CDR2 as SQIVND (reference sequence). The V gene end was trimmed by 4 bases and the J gene end by 0 bases; junction bases not matched to a gene: 3. CDR3 protein: CASSKGLAGSSYEQYF. CDR3 nucleotides: TGTGCCAGTAGTAAGGGACTAGCGGGGAGCTCCTACGAGCAGTACTTC.

This chain links TRBV6-2 or TRBV6-3 with TRBJ1-4, with 11 bases that match TRBD1. This CDR3 spans 15 amino acids. Germline V gene sequence: CDR1 MNHEY, CDR2 SVGEGT. After removal of 5 bases from V and 5 bases from J, the junction contained 4 bases not matched to a gene. The CDR3 DNA reads as TGTGCCAGCAGTCGCGGACAGGGGGCGAATGAAAAACTGTTTTTT. It is translated as CASSRGQGANEKLFF.